This T cell receptor (beta chain) emerged from a study of early stage breast cancer tumors. Regarding the study as a whole: Tumor and normal breast were distinguished via blood comparison in about 90% of the 16 patients.

The protocol was immunoSEQ multiplex PCR, while the TCRdb copy is restricted to in-frame clones and leaves out a portion. The sample has about 46,000 clones; 78% are singletons. In its sample, this clone was seen once. Its antigen is as yet unknown. Trimming removed 3 bases at V and 8 bases at J, with 8 bases between. The CDR3 sequence is 11 residues long. Germline-derived CDR1 and CDR2 are SQVTM and ANQGSEA. Sequences were obtained from blood. The TCR was taken from a person between 35 and 49 years old with breast cancer. This chain uses TRBV29-1 with TRBJ2-1, with D unclear. This CDR3 reads CSVDRYHEQFF. DNA of the CDR3: TGCAGCGTTGACAGGTACCATGAGCAGTTCTTC.